This is a list of T cell receptor beta chains from one sample in a study of cytotoxic CD8 clonotypes in ibrutinib-treated CLL. Profiling relied on immunoSEQ multiplex PCR, and the TCRdb table lists in-frame clones only, not all of them. Found here are about 120,000 clones, 80% to 90% of them singletons; the top ten hold roughly 1.9%. The sequenced sample was PBMCs, obtained after 24 months of ibrutinib treatment. The receptor set was obtained from a human donor with chronic lymphocytic leukemia. The CDR3 runs from the conserved cysteine through the conserved F or W. The D gene is left open where the match is weak. Some rows mark clone size as missing; the rest say once, few, many or name a class of expanded clone.

V gene	J gene	D gene	CDR3 length	clone size	CDR3 DNA	CDR3 protein
TRBV28	TRBJ2-6	.	19	.	TGTGCCAGCAGACGGGATCAGGGTCGGGGCCGCTCTGGGGCCAACGTCCTGACTTTC	CASRRDQGRGRSGANVLTF
TRBV19	TRBJ1-5	TRBD1	15	few	TGTGCCAGTAGTACGAGACAGGGTGGCAATCAGCCCCAGCATTTT	CASSTRQGGNQPQHF
TRBV27	TRBJ2-7	.	17	.	TGTGCCAGCAGTTTTCGTTACCGGGCCCTCGAAGAGCACGAGCAGTACTTC	CASSFRYRALEEHEQYF
TRBV5-6	TRBJ2-5	.	15	many	TGTGCCAGCAGCACCGGGGCAGGGATGAAGGAGACCCAGTACTTC	CASSTGAGMKETQYF
TRBV6-4	TRBJ2-2	.	16	.	TGTGCCAGCAAAGCTCTCGGAGGATCGAACACCGGGGAGCTGTTTTTT	CASKALGGSNTGELFF
TRBV9	TRBJ2-7	.	14	.	TGTGCCAGCAGCGTAGGACGGACAGACTACGAGCAGTACTTC	CASSVGRTDYEQYF
TRBV7-2	TRBJ2-1	TRBD2	19	.	TGTGCCAGCAGCTTAACGGGGGCTAGCGGGGGCCGCCATCCTGGTGAGCAGTTCTTC	CASSLTGASGGRHPGEQFF
TRBV28	TRBJ2-5	TRBD1	15	.	TGTGCCAGCAGCCTTCCCGCTACAGGGGGGGAGACCCAGTACTTC	CASSLPATGGETQYF
TRBV9	TRBJ2-7	.	15	.	TGTGCCAGCAGCATCGATCCGGCCCGTCCTATCGAGCAGTACTTC	CASSIDPARPIEQYF
TRBV6-5	TRBJ1-6	.	12	.	TGTGCCAGCAGTTACTCGTCTTCACCCCTCCACTTT	CASSYSSSPLHF
TRBV10-3	TRBJ1-3	.	14	.	TGTGCCATCAGTGGACACACTTCTGGAAACACCATATATTTT	CAISGHTSGNTIYF
TRBV6-5	TRBJ1-3	.	15	.	TGTGCCAGCAGCCAACTCAGGCTCTCTGGAAACACCATATATTTT	CASSQLRLSGNTIYF
TRBV12-2	TRBJ2-6	.	11	.	TGTGCGACCGAGGGGGCCAACGTCCTGACTTTC	CATEGANVLTF
TRBV6-5	TRBJ1-5	.	13	.	TGTGCCACCCGGGGTGAGAGCAATCAGCCCCAGCATTTT	CATRGESNQPQHF
TRBV27	TRBJ2-6	.	17	.	TGTGCCAGCAGTTTGACAGGCGAACCTTCTGGGGCCAACGTCCTGACTTTC	CASSLTGEPSGANVLTF
TRBV2	TRBJ2-7	.	12	.	TGTGCCAGCAGTGAGGGGTCGGGACCGCAGTACTTC	CASSEGSGPQYF
TRBV28	TRBJ2-7	TRBD1	14	.	TGTGCCAGTAAGAGACAGGGGCTTTCCTACGAGCAGTACTTC	CASKRQGLSYEQYF